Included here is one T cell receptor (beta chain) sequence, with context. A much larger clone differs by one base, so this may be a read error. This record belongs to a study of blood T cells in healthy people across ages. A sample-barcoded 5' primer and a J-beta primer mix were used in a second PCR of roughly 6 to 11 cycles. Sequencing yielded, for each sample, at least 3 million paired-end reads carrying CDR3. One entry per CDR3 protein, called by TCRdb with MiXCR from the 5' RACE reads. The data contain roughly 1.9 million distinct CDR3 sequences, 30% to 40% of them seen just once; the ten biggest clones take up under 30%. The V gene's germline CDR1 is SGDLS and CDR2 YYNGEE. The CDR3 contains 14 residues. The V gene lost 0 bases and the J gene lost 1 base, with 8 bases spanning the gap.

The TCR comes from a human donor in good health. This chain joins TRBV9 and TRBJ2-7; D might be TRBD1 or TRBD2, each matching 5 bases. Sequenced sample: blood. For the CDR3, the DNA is TGTGCCAGCAGCGTAGACGGGGCTTCCTACGAGCAGTACTTC. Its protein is CASSVDGASYEQYF.